The rows below give T cell receptor beta chains drawn from one sample of a study of blood T cell repertoires in COVID-19. The method was immunoSEQ multiplex PCR; TCRdb's version includes in-frame clones alone and lacks a portion of them. The sample carries approximately 300,000 clones, roughly 90% recorded once. The sample comprised peripheral blood. These receptors came from a man aged 18 to 30 who had recovered from COVID-19. Both conserved end residues are part of each CDR3. The D gene is left open where the match is weak. Rows may omit the clone size; those that give it use once, few, many or a size class.

DNA: TGTGCCAGCACCGGACTAGCCAATGAGCAGTTCTTC
CDR3: CASTGLANEQFF
V: TRBV7-9
size: .
J: TRBJ2-1
D: TRBD2

DNA: TGTGCCAGCAGCCTCGACAGGGGGTTTCGTGTAGATACGCAGTATTTT
CDR3: CASSLDRGFRVDTQYF
V: TRBV9
size: .
J: TRBJ2-3
D: TRBD1

DNA: TGTGCCAGCAGCGTGGACAGCTACAATGAGCAGTTCTTC
CDR3: CASSVDSYNEQFF
V: TRBV5-4
size: .
J: TRBJ2-1
D: .

DNA: TGTGCCAGCAAGGGGGAGACAGGAGGCTATGGCTACACCTTC
CDR3: CASKGETGGYGYTF
V: TRBV2
size: once
J: TRBJ1-2
D: .

DNA: TGTGCCAGCAGCATTAGCGGTCTCTCCTACAATGAGCAGTTCTTC
CDR3: CASSISGLSYNEQFF
V: TRBV7-8
size: .
J: TRBJ2-1
D: .

DNA: TGTGCCAGCTCACTAACACGGGGGGCTGATGAAAAACTGTTTTTT
CDR3: CASSLTRGADEKLFF
V: TRBV18
size: .
J: TRBJ1-4
D: .

DNA: TGTGCCAGCAGACGGGAGGACTATGGCTACACCTTC
CDR3: CASRREDYGYTF
V: TRBV2
size: .
J: TRBJ1-2
D: .

DNA: TGCGCCAGCATTGGCAGGGGAGGGACTGAAGCTTTCTTT
CDR3: CASIGRGGTEAFF
V: TRBV4-1
size: .
J: TRBJ1-1
D: .

DNA: TGTGCCAGCTCACCACGGACAGGGACTGAAGCTTTCTTT
CDR3: CASSPRTGTEAFF
V: TRBV18
size: .
J: TRBJ1-1
D: TRBD1

DNA: TGTGCCAGCAGCGTAGGTAGACAGGGGGATCAAGAGACCCAGTACTTC
CDR3: CASSVGRQGDQETQYF
V: TRBV9
size: .
J: TRBJ2-5
D: TRBD1

DNA: TGTGCCAGCCGCCCTGAGGCGTTCACCGGGGAGCTGTTTTTT
CDR3: CASRPEAFTGELFF
V: TRBV18
size: .
J: TRBJ2-2
D: .

DNA: TGTGCCAGCAGCGTTGGGGCAGGGGTAGGGGAGACCCAGTACTTC
CDR3: CASSVGAGVGETQYF
V: TRBV9
size: .
J: TRBJ2-5
D: .

DNA: TGTGCCATCAGTGGGCTAGGCGGTCTCTCCTACAATGAGCAGTTCTTC
CDR3: CAISGLGGLSYNEQFF
V: TRBV10-3
size: .
J: TRBJ2-1
D: .

DNA: TGTGCCAGCAGCTTAGCGGGTAGCGATGAGCAGTTCTTC
CDR3: CASSLAGSDEQFF
V: TRBV7-9
size: .
J: TRBJ2-1
D: .

DNA: TGTGCCAGCTCACCACCGGGGGGTCGGGACAATGAGCAGTTCTTC
CDR3: CASSPPGGRDNEQFF
V: TRBV18
size: .
J: TRBJ2-1
D: .

DNA: TGTGCCAGCAGCCCCGCTAGCGGGGGTGGCACAGATACGCAGTATTTT
CDR3: CASSPASGGGTDTQYF
V: TRBV7-3
size: once
J: TRBJ2-3
D: TRBD2

DNA: TGCGCCAGCAGTAGGGCCCTGGAGGCCCACGAGCAGTACTTC
CDR3: CASSRALEAHEQYF
V: TRBV10-1
size: once
J: TRBJ2-7
D: .

DNA: TGCGCCAGCAGCTTGACGACCCCACAGGGCTTGAGCACAGATACGCAGTATTTT
CDR3: CASSLTTPQGLSTDTQYF
V: TRBV5-1
size: .
J: TRBJ2-3
D: .

DNA: TGTGCCACTGGGACTTTCCCTGTGTCGTATGAGCAGTTCTTC
CDR3: CATGTFPVSYEQFF
V: TRBV6-5
size: .
J: TRBJ2-1
D: .

DNA: TGCGCCAGCAGTCGGACAGGTCGACTTACTACACACTACAATGAGCAGTTCTTC
CDR3: CASSRTGRLTTHYNEQFF
V: TRBV23-1
size: .
J: TRBJ2-1
D: TRBD1

DNA: TGTGCCAGCAGCTTAGCGCGGACGGGGGGGCCCCACGAGCAGTACTTC
CDR3: CASSLARTGGPHEQYF
V: TRBV7-2
size: .
J: TRBJ2-7
D: TRBD2

DNA: TGTGCCAGCAGACAGGGGTACACTGAAGCTTTCTTT
CDR3: CASRQGYTEAFF
V: TRBV6-5
size: few
J: TRBJ1-1
D: TRBD1

DNA: TGTGCCAGCAGTTTATCGGCCCCAACCTCCTATGGCTACACCTTC
CDR3: CASSLSAPTSYGYTF
V: TRBV27
size: .
J: TRBJ1-2
D: .

DNA: TGTGCCATCAGTGAGTTCGTTTCGGGGGGTCGGTGGACCGGGGAGCTGTTTTTT
CDR3: CAISEFVSGGRWTGELFF
V: TRBV10-3
size: .
J: TRBJ2-2
D: TRBD2

DNA: TGTGCCAGCAGGGAACGATTTTTGGGGCCCAGCTCCTACGAGCAGTACTTC
CDR3: CASRERFLGPSSYEQYF
V: TRBV2
size: once
J: TRBJ2-7
D: .

DNA: TGTGCCAGTAGTATGAAGGGGGCGAGGACTGAAGCTTTCTTT
CDR3: CASSMKGARTEAFF
V: TRBV19
size: few
J: TRBJ1-1
D: TRBD1

DNA: TGTGCCAGCAGCCAGCACCCGGGACTAGCGGGAGTTGGGACCAACGTCCTGACTTTC
CDR3: CASSQHPGLAGVGTNVLTF
V: TRBV14
size: .
J: TRBJ2-6
D: TRBD2

DNA: TGTGCCAGCGCCACAGGGGCCAGCAATCAGCCCCAGCATTTT
CDR3: CASATGASNQPQHF
V: TRBV28
size: .
J: TRBJ1-5
D: TRBD1

DNA: TGTGCCAGCAGTTTTTCTAGGCTGACAGTTGAGCAGTTCTTC
CDR3: CASSFSRLTVEQFF
V: TRBV27
size: once
J: TRBJ2-1
D: .

DNA: TGTGCCAGCAGCCAAGCGCCGGCAGATACGCAGTATTTT
CDR3: CASSQAPADTQYF
V: TRBV14
size: .
J: TRBJ2-3
D: .

DNA: TGTGCCAGCACCGAGGGGGGGGGTGGCTACACCTTC
CDR3: CASTEGGGGYTF
V: TRBV2
size: once
J: TRBJ1-2
D: .

DNA: TGTGCCAGCAGTTTAAACGCAGTCTCCTACGAGCAGTACTTC
CDR3: CASSLNAVSYEQYF
V: TRBV27
size: .
J: TRBJ2-7
D: .

DNA: TGTGCCAGCAGTTTTTTAGCGGGAGGGCCGGAGGAGACCCAGTACTTC
CDR3: CASSFLAGGPEETQYF
V: TRBV6-5
size: .
J: TRBJ2-5
D: TRBD2

DNA: TGTGCCAGCAGTTTCTCGGGATCCCCAACCTATGGCTACACCTTC
CDR3: CASSFSGSPTYGYTF
V: TRBV2
size: .
J: TRBJ1-2
D: .

DNA: TGTGCCAGCAGACGAGGGGGCGAGGGGTATGGCTACACCTTC
CDR3: CASRRGGEGYGYTF
V: TRBV5-6
size: .
J: TRBJ1-2
D: TRBD1

DNA: TGCGCCAGCAGCTTGGTCCTCGCGGGACCTTCCTACAATGAGCAGTTCTTC
CDR3: CASSLVLAGPSYNEQFF
V: TRBV5-1
size: few
J: TRBJ2-1
D: .

DNA: TGTGCCAGCAGCTCCAGGTCCTCCCTCTATGGCTACACCTTC
CDR3: CASSSRSSLYGYTF
V: TRBV5-4
size: .
J: TRBJ1-2
D: .

DNA: TGTGCCAGCTCACCACCGTTGGGCAGCTCCTACAATGAGCAGTTCTTC
CDR3: CASSPPLGSSYNEQFF
V: TRBV18
size: .
J: TRBJ2-1
D: .

DNA: TGTGCCAGCAAGCTCCCCGCAGATACGCAGTATTTT
CDR3: CASKLPADTQYF
V: TRBV12-3/TRBV12-4
size: .
J: TRBJ2-3
D: .

DNA: TGTGCCAGCAGCCCTTCAGGGAACACTGAAGCTTTCTTT
CDR3: CASSPSGNTEAFF
V: TRBV9
size: few
J: TRBJ1-1
D: .

DNA: TGTGCCAGTAGTATACTTGGCGGGGTCTACGAGCAGTACTTC
CDR3: CASSILGGVYEQYF
V: TRBV19
size: once
J: TRBJ2-7
D: .

DNA: TGTGCCAGCAGTTACTCGAGCAGGGGGACGGACTATGGCTACACCTTC
CDR3: CASSYSSRGTDYGYTF
V: TRBV6-5
size: .
J: TRBJ1-2
D: TRBD1

DNA: TGTGCCAGCAGCGTAGCCGGACAGGGGGAAGAGACCCAGTACTTC
CDR3: CASSVAGQGEETQYF
V: TRBV9
size: .
J: TRBJ2-5
D: TRBD1

DNA: TGTGCCACCGGGGCAGGGAAGTTGTTTGGAAACACCATATATTTT
CDR3: CATGAGKLFGNTIYF
V: TRBV15
size: .
J: TRBJ1-3
D: .

DNA: TGTGCCAGCAGTCCTAGCGGGAGGGCCGTAGATACGCAGTATTTT
CDR3: CASSPSGRAVDTQYF
V: TRBV7-2
size: .
J: TRBJ2-3
D: TRBD2

DNA: TGCGCCAGCAGCCAAGATCTAGTTCCGAATAATCAGCCCCAGCATTTT
CDR3: CASSQDLVPNNQPQHF
V: TRBV4-1
size: .
J: TRBJ1-5
D: .

DNA: TGTGCCAGCAGCAAAGACTTTCCTATGGGGAGGCCACCCCTCCACTTT
CDR3: CASSKDFPMGRPPLHF
V: TRBV21-1
size: .
J: TRBJ1-6
D: .

DNA: TGTGCCAGCAGCTTAATGGGGAGAAGCACAGATACGCAGTATTTT
CDR3: CASSLMGRSTDTQYF
V: TRBV7-3
size: .
J: TRBJ2-3
D: .

DNA: TGTGCCACTGGGACAGAACCTTCCTCTGGGGCCAACGTCCTGACTTTC
CDR3: CATGTEPSSGANVLTF
V: TRBV7-9
size: .
J: TRBJ2-6
D: TRBD1

DNA: TGTGCCAGCAGCGGACAGGGGGCGCTGAATTCACCCCTCCACTTT
CDR3: CASSGQGALNSPLHF
V: TRBV5-6
size: .
J: TRBJ1-6
D: TRBD1

DNA: TGTGCCAGCAAACTAGGGACAGGGTACGAGCAGTACTTC
CDR3: CASKLGTGYEQYF
V: TRBV2
size: .
J: TRBJ2-7
D: TRBD1

DNA: TGCGCCAGCAGCAGAACCGGGACAGGTGGGGGGATGGACACTGAAGCTTTCTTT
CDR3: CASSRTGTGGGMDTEAFF
V: TRBV5-1
size: once
J: TRBJ1-1
D: TRBD1

DNA: TGTGCCAGTAGTACCAGGACTTCCTCTAATCAGCCCCAGCATTTT
CDR3: CASSTRTSSNQPQHF
V: TRBV19
size: .
J: TRBJ1-5
D: .

DNA: TGTGCCTGGGAGGGACAGGGAAGCCAAGAGACCCAGTACTTC
CDR3: CAWEGQGSQETQYF
V: TRBV30
size: .
J: TRBJ2-5
D: TRBD1

DNA: TGTGCCTGGGTCCGGGACAGGTATACTGAAGCTTTCTTT
CDR3: CAWVRDRYTEAFF
V: TRBV30
size: once
J: TRBJ1-1
D: TRBD1

DNA: TGTGCCAGCAGTTCCCGACAGGGGGAGGGGACCGGGGAGCTGTTTTTT
CDR3: CASSSRQGEGTGELFF
V: TRBV27
size: .
J: TRBJ2-2
D: TRBD1

DNA: TGTGCCAGCAGCTTGAGGCCTAGTGAAGAGACCCAGTACTTC
CDR3: CASSLRPSEETQYF
V: TRBV7-3
size: .
J: TRBJ2-5
D: .

DNA: TGCAGCGTTTTGGACAGCCGAACTAATGAAAAACTGTTTTTT
CDR3: CSVLDSRTNEKLFF
V: TRBV29-1
size: .
J: TRBJ1-4
D: .

DNA: TGTGCCATCAGTGAGTCGAAATGGGGGGGCCTGAACACTGAAGCTTTCTTT
CDR3: CAISESKWGGLNTEAFF
V: TRBV10-3
size: .
J: TRBJ1-1
D: .